The clone carrying this TCR beta chain was detected once. As yet, its antigen is unknown. All the donors were Caucasian adults who lived in Nashville, Tennessee. This sample is part of a study of shared clonotypes between healthy human individuals. Clones were read by immunoSEQ multiplex PCR, and TCRdb kept only the in-frame ones, dropping some. The sample lists approximately 2.5 million clones, 85% to 95% occurring once. The study, taken as a whole, reports: Sequencing of the sorted subsets was shown by rarefaction to be incomplete despite large depth. The four-donor shared clonotypes exceeded non-shared clonotypes in generation probability, with non-shared ones scoring lower.

CDR3 length: 15 amino acids. The germline V and J ends were trimmed by 1 base and 6 bases, with 15 bases remaining between them. CDR1 and CDR2 from the germline V gene are SNHLY and FYNNEI. The sequence derives from a man younger than 35 in good health. This chain joins TRBV2 and TRBJ1-2; D remains unclear. The sequenced sample was naive CD4+ T cells sorted from blood. Subset defined: CD45RA+ positively selected. In nucleotides, the CDR3 is TGTGCCAGCAGTGAAGGGATCGGGAGTACAGATGGCTACACCTTC. Amino acid sequence: CASSEGIGSTDGYTF.